This T cell receptor (beta chain) was sequenced during a study of type 1 regulatory T cells. The overall study: T-allo10 is an in vitro-generated, Tr1-enriched CD4 T cell product specific for alloantigen. Study-level findings and limits: Tr1 cells had a more restricted TCR repertoire than non-Tr1 cells.

TCRdb recomputed calls from the reads with MiXCR, one row per CDR3 protein. The sample lists tens of thousands of distinct CDR3 sequences; around 62% were seen once. In regard to this clonotype: The target antigen is unknown.

The germline V gene encodes CDR1 SNHLY and CDR2 FYNNEI. V trimming: 6 bases; J trimming: 11 bases; junction bases outside the gene matches: 7. The CDR3 runs 12 residues. Sequencing used cultured non-Tr1 T cells, either the whole culture or a sorted T cell fraction (not recorded which). The chain is built from TRBV2 and TRBJ1-1; TRBD1 aligns across 9 bases. This TCR came from a human donor in good health. The CDR3 DNA reads TGTGCCAGCAGGGGACAGGGTATGCCTGCTTTCTTT. Amino acid sequence: CASRGQGMPAFF. The full variable domain, with the rest looked up from reference TRBV2 and TRBJ1-1, is EPEVTQTPSHQVTQMGQEVILRCVPISNHLYFYWYRQILGQKVEFLVSFYNNEISEKSEIFDDQFSVERPDGSNFTLKIRSTKLEDSAMYFCASRGQGMPAFFGQGTRLTVV.